The clone carrying this T cell receptor beta chain was found a few times. The antigen is unknown. These data originate in a study of response to subunit inactivated influenza vaccine. Whole-study results and caveats: With each seasonal influenza vaccination, the authors suggested, few new T cells are recruited.

TCRdb independently ran MiXCR on the RT-PCR reads; one entry per CDR3 protein. The sample has about 650,000 distinct CDR3 sequences, 12% to 15% seen once. V was shortened by 6 bases and J by 7 bases, with 29 bases between the two germline ends. The CDR3 is 18 residues long. Germline loops: CDR1 LGHNA, CDR2 YSLEER. The specimen was PBMCs from blood, collected approximately 15 days before vaccination. This chain joins TRBV4-3 and TRBJ2-3, with D tentatively TRBD1 or TRBD2 (7 bases each). The TCR originated in a man aged 50 or older who received an inactivated influenza vaccine. Written as DNA, the CDR3 is TGCGCCAGCAGTCGAGGAGGGGGCGGGGGTGGCCGTGCGAATACGCAGTATTTT. Translating gives CASSRGGGGGGRANTQYF.